The 2 T cell receptor beta chains below all came from one sample that was sequenced in a study of identifying expanded T cells in peripheral blood. Using immunoSEQ multiplex PCR, the repertoire was profiled, and TCRdb retains in-frame clones only, with some absent. Here the sample spans about 94,000 clones, roughly 88% being singletons. The sample comprised blood. Receptor source: a person aged 18-70 years in good health.

The rearrangement joins TRBV23-1 to TRBJ1-2, with TRBD1 matching 11 bases. TRBV23-1 is an ORF for which the function is uncertain. CDR3 length: 14 amino acids. V was clipped by 8 bases and J by 4 bases; unmatched bases: 6. The CDR3 sequence is CASPRDRGFYGYTF. CDR3 nucleotide sequence: TGCGCCAGCCCCCGGGACAGGGGGTTCTATGGCTACACCTTC.

The chain couples TRBV19 to TRBJ1-4, with a possible D match to TRBD1 (6 bases). CDR1 is LNHDA and CDR2 is SQIVND in the germline V gene (reference sequence). Between the trimmed V and J ends, which lost 8 bases and 7 bases, there was a span of 20 bases. The length of the CDR3 is 15 residues. The CDR3 DNA reads TGTGCCAGTCTTAAATGGGGGCGGGATGGTGAAAAACTGTTTTTT. It encodes CASLKWGRDGEKLFF.